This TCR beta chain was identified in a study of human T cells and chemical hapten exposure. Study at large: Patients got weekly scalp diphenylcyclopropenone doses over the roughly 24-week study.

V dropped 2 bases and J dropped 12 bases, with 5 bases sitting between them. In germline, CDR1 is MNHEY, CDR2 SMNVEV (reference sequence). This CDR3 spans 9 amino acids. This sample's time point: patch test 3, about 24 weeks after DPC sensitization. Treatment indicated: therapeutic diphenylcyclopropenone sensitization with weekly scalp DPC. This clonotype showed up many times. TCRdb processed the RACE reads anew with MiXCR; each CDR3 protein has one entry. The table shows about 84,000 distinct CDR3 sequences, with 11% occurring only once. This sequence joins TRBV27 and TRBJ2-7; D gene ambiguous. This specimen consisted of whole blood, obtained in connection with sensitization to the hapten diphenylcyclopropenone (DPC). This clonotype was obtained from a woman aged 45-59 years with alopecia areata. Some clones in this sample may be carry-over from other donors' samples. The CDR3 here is CASSLMRYF. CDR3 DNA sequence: TGTGCCAGCAGTTTAATGCGGTACTTC.